This TCR beta chain was found in a study of blood T cell repertoires in COVID-19. Across the study: Samples came from the United States, Italy and Spain, spanning acute and convalescent COVID-19.

Original analysis: Scientists estimated how many nucleated cells there were by amplifying reference gene primers. The table came from immunoSEQ multiplex PCR; TCRdb's copy has only in-frame clones and leaves some out. V and J calls and clone size come straight from that table; D and trimming were deduced from the DNA. This table has approximately 210,000 clones, more than 70% appearing once. Participant ages covered roughly 18 to 89 years across about 25 US areas. Participants' reported clinical history set cohort assignment. Germline lookup yields CDR1 SGHRS and CDR2 YFSETQ. CDR3 length equals 14 residues. The ends were cut back, 1 base at V and 3 bases at J, with 10 bases in the middle.

The sequence came from a man aged 25-45 years with acute COVID-19. Input material: PBMCs or T cells enriched from blood (not recorded which). The chain has TRBV5-1 and TRBJ2-5; a possible D gene is TRBD2 (6 bases). This CDR3 is CASSLSPGEETQYF. The CDR3 nucleotides are TGCGCCAGCAGCTTGAGTCCGGGAGAAGAGACCCAGTACTTC. The whole variable domain, filled in from reference TRBV5-1 and TRBJ2-5, reads KAGVTQTPRYLIKTRGQQVTLSCSPISGHRSVSWYQQTPGQGLQFLFEYFSETQRNKGNFPGRFSGRQFSNSRSEMNVSTLELGDSALYLCASSLSPGEETQYFGPGTRLLVL.